Described below is a single T cell receptor (beta chain) sequence and its context. Its antigen remains unknown. This specimen comes from a study of radiotherapy plus CTLA-4 blockade in lung cancer. Study conclusions and caveats: Researchers report tumor-derived TCR clones expanding in blood after radiotherapy plus ipilimumab. Together with interferon-beta, which increased in serum after radiation, early dynamic changes in blood T cell clones were reportedly the best predictors of response.

Germline-derived CDR1 and CDR2 are SGDLS and YYNGEE. The V gene end was trimmed by 0 bases and the J gene end by 1 base; junction bases not matched to a gene: 4. The CDR3 is 16 amino acids. Produced via immunoSEQ multiplex PCR; TCRdb's table is partial and in-frame only. Here the sample spans roughly 90,000 clones, around 88% being singletons. The specimen was peripheral blood, collected from a patient treated with radiotherapy plus ipilimumab. V and J are TRBV9 and TRBJ2-1; 7 bases agree with TRBD1. The sequence was collected from a human donor with non-small cell lung cancer that progressed on radiotherapy plus ipilimumab. CDR3 in DNA: TGTGCCAGCAGCGTAGCTTCGACAGGGTCCTACAATGAGCAGTTCTTC. Translation gives CASSVASTGSYNEQFF.